This TCR beta chain was observed in a study of T-cell reconstitution after alpha-beta-depleted transplantation in children. Preparing the TCRbeta library involved the use of unique molecular identifiers. TCRdb independently ran MiXCR on the PCR reads; one entry per CDR3 protein. The data contain about 200,000 distinct CDR3 sequences, roughly 15% of them singletons. This clonotype was detected ten times or more. The CDR3 contains 15 residues. V shed 4 bases and J 2 bases; nucleotides not matched to a gene: 7. CDR1 and CDR2 (germline): SGHRS, YFSETQ. The TCR was taken from a human donor who donated a stem cell graft to a child with acute lymphoblastic leukemia. The specimen comprised PBMCs from the stem cell graft donor, sampled from the stem cell graft. This rearrangement joins TRBV5-1 to TRBJ2-3; 7 bases agree with TRBD2. The CDR3 protein is CASSPERGATDTQYF. CDR3 nucleotides: TGCGCCAGCAGCCCAGAGCGGGGTGCCACAGATACGCAGTATTTT.